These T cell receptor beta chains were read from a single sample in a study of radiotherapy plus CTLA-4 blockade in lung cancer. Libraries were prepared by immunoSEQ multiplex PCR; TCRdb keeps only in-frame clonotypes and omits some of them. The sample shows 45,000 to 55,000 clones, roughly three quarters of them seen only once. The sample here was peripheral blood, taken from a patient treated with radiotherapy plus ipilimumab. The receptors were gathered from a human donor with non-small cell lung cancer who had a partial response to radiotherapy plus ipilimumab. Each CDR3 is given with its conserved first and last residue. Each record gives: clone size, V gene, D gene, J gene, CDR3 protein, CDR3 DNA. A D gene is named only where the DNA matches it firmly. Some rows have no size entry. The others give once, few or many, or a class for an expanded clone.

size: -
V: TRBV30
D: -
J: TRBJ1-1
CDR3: CAWCPGYGEAFF
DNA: TGTGCCTGGTGTCCCGGTTACGGTGAAGCTTTCTTT

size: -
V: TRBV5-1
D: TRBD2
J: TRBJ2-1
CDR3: CASSLGTSYNEQFF
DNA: TGCGCCAGCAGCCTGGGGACTAGTTACAATGAGCAGTTCTTC

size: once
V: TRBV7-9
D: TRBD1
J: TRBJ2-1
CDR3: CASSRSWDSSDEQFF
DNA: TGTGCCAGCAGCAGGTCCTGGGACAGTTCCGATGAGCAGTTCTTC

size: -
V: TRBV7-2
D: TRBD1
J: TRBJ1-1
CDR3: CASSGQGHTEAFF
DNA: TGTGCCAGCAGCGGACAGGGGCACACTGAAGCTTTCTTT

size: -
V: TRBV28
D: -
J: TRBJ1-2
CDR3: CASRSQQGPVYGYTF
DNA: TGTGCCAGCAGGTCCCAACAGGGACCAGTCTATGGCTACACCTTC

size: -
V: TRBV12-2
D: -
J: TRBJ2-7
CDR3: CASRLAPPGGGDEQYF
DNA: TGTGCAAGTCGCTTAGCCCCCCCAGGGGGCGGCGACGAGCAGTACTTC

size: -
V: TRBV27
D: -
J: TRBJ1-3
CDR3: CASSLSQAFSGNTIYF
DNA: TGTGCCAGCAGTTTATCGCAGGCGTTCTCTGGAAACACCATATATTTT

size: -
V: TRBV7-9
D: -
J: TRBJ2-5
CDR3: CASSSSSGQETQYF
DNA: TGTGCCAGCAGCTCAAGTAGCGGCCAAGAGACCCAGTACTTC

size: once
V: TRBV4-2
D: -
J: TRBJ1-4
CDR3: CASSQEPGRRGDNEKLFF
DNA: TGTGCCAGCAGCCAAGAACCCGGACGGCGGGGGGACAATGAAAAACTGTTTTTT

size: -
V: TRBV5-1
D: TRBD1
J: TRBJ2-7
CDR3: CASSLQGSSYEQYF
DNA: TGCGCCAGCAGCTTACAGGGGAGCTCCTACGAGCAGTACTTC

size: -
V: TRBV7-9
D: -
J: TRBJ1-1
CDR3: CASSLTTNTEAFF
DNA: TGTGCCAGCAGCCTTACAACAAACACTGAAGCTTTCTTT

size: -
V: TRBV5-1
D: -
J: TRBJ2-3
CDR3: CASRGGRATDTQYF
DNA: TGCGCCAGCAGGGGTGGCAGGGCCACAGATACGCAGTATTTT

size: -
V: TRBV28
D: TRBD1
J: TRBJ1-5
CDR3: CASITGTGNQPQHF
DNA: TGTGCCAGCATCACCGGGACAGGGAATCAGCCCCAGCATTTT

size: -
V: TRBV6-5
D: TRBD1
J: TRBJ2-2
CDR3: CASSGGQGDTGELFF
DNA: TGTGCCAGCAGTGGGGGACAGGGGGACACCGGGGAGCTGTTTTTT

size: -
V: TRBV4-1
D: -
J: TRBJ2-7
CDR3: CASSQEFRPIYEQYF
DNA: TGCGCCAGCAGCCAAGAATTCAGGCCCATTTACGAGCAGTACTTC

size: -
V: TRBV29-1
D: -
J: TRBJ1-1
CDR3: CSVDLGASTEAFF
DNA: TGCAGCGTTGATCTGGGGGCGAGTACTGAAGCTTTCTTT

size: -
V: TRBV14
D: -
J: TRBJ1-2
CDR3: CASSQGGSYYGYTF
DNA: TGTGCCAGCAGCCAAGGGGGCTCTTACTATGGCTACACCTTC

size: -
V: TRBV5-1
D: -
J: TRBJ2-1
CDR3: CASTLLLPSGVGYNEQFF
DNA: TGCGCCAGCACCCTACTGCTCCCTTCAGGGGTAGGTTACAATGAGCAGTTCTTC

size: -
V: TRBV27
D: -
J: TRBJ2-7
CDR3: CASSDRLSYEQYF
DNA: TGTGCCAGCAGCGACAGGCTATCCTACGAGCAGTACTTC

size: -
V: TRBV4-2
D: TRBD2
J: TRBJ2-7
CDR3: CASSQVELAGGEQYF
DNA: TGTGCCAGCAGCCAAGTGGAACTAGCGGGGGGCGAGCAGTACTTC

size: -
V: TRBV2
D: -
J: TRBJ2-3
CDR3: CASSGQTGSADTQYF
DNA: TGTGCCAGCAGTGGACAGACAGGATCGGCAGATACGCAGTATTTT

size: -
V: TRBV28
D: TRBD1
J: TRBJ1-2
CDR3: CASTEAGGHGYTF
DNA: TGTGCCAGCACCGAGGCAGGGGGGCATGGCTACACCTTC

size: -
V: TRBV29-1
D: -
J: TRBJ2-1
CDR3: CSVEEEDSNEQFF
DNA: TGCAGCGTTGAAGAGGAGGACAGCAATGAGCAGTTCTTC

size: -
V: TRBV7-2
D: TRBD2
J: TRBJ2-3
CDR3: CASSFGGSSTDTQYF
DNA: TGTGCCAGCAGCTTCGGGGGGTCTAGCACAGATACGCAGTATTTT

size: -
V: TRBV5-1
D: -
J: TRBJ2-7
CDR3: CASSRGQPELDEQYF
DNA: TGCGCCAGCAGCCGGGGACAACCCGAATTGGACGAGCAGTACTTC

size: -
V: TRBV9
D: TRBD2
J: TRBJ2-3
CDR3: CASSGGLAGGLDTQYF
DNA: TGTGCCAGCAGCGGGGGACTAGCGGGGGGACTTGATACGCAGTATTTT

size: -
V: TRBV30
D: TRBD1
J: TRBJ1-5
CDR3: CAWSAGQGSSNQPQHF
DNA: TGTGCCTGGAGTGCGGGACAGGGGTCGAGCAATCAGCCCCAGCATTTT

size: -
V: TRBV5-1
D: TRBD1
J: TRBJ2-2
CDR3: CASSLGAPGQMNTGELFF
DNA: TGCGCCAGCAGCTTGGGAGCTCCGGGACAGATGAACACCGGGGAGCTGTTTTTT

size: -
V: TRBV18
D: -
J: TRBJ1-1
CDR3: CASSPGGSEAFF
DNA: TGTGCCAGCTCACCAGGGGGCAGTGAAGCTTTCTTT

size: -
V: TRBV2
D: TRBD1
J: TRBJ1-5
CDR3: CASSGRQGGMEPQHF
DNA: TGTGCCAGCAGTGGTAGACAGGGGGGGATGGAGCCCCAGCATTTT